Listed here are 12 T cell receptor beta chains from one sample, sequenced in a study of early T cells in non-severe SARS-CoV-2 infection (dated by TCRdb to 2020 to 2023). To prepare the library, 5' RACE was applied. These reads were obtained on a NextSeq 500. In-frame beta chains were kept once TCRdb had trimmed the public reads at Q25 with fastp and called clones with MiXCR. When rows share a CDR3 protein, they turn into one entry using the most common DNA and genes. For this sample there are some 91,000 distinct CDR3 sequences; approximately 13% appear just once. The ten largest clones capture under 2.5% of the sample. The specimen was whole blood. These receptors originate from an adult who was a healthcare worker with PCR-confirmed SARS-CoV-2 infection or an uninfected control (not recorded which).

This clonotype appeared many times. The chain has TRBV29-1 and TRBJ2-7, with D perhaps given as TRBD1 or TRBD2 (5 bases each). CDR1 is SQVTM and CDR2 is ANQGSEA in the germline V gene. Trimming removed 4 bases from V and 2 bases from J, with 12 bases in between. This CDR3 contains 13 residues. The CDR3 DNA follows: TGCAGCGTTGCCGACGAGGGACCCTACGAGCAGTACTTC. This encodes CSVADEGPYEQYF.

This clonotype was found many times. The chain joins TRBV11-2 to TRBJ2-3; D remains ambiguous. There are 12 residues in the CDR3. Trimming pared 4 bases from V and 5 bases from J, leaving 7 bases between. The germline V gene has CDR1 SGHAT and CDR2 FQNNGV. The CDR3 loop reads CASSSNEDTQYF. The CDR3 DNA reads TGTGCCAGCAGCTCTAATGAAGATACGCAGTATTTT.

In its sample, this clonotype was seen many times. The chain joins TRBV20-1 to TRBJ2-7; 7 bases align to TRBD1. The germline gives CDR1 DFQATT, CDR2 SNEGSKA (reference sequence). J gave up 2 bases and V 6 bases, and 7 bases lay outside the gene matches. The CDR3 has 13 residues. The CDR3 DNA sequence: TGCAGTGCCATACAGGGGAAGACCTACGAGCAGTACTTC. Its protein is CSAIQGKTYEQYF.

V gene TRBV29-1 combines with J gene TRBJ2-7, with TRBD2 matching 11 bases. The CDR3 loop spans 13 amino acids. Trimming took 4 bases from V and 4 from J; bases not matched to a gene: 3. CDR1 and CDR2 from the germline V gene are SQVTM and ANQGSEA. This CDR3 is CSVVTSGGYEQYF. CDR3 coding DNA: TGCAGCGTTGTAACTAGCGGGGGATACGAGCAGTACTTC.

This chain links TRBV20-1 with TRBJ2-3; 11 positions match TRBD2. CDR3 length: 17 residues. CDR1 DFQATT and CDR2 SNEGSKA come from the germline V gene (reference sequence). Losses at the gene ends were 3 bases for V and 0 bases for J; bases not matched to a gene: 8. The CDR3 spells CSASRLAGSYSTDTQYF. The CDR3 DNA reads TGCAGTGCTAGTAGACTAGCGGGGTCATATAGCACAGATACGCAGTATTTT.

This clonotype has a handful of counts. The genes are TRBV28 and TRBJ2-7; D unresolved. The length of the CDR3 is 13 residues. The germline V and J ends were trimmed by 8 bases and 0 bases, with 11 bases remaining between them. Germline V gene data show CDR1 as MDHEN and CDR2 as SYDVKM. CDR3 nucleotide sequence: TGTGCCAGCGGGGATTCGAGCTCCTACGAGCAGTACTTC. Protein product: CASGDSSSYEQYF.

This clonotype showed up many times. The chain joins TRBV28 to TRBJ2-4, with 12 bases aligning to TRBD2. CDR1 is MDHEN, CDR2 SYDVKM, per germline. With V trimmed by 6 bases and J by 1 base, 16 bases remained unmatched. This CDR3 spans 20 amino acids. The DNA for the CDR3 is TGTGCCAGCAGAGACCCCCGGCGGACTAGCGGGAAACAGGCCAAAAACATTCAGTACTTC. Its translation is CASRDPRRTSGKQAKNIQYF.

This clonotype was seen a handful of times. The CDR3 DNA reads as TGTGCCATCAGTGAGTCGGGCCCCCGGGACTACGAGCAGTACTTC. Translated, it gives CAISESGPRDYEQYF. The chain uses TRBV10-3 and TRBJ2-7; tentative D call: TRBD2 (5 bases). Trimming pared 0 bases from V and 3 bases from J, leaving 12 bases between. The CDR3 loop spans 15 amino acids. CDR1 is ENHRY and CDR2 is SYGVKD in the germline V gene.

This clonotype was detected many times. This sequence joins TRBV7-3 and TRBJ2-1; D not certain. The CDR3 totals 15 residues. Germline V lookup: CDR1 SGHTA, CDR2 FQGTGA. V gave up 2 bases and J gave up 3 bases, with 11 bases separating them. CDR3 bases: TGTGCCAGCAGCTTAGCAGGCCCGGGCTACAATGAGCAGTTCTTC. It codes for CASSLAGPGYNEQFF.

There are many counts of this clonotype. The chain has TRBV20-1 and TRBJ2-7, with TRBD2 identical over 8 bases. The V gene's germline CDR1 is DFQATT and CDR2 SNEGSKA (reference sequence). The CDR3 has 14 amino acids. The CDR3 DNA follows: TGCAGCTCGAGGGCCCCGGGGGGGGCCTACGAGCAGTACTTC. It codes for CSSRAPGGAYEQYF.

DNA of the CDR3: TGCGCCAGCAGCACCACTCCCCAAGGGGGAGGTAGTTCACCCCTCCACTTT. This gives the protein CASSTTPQGGGSSPLHF. J is TRBJ1-6 and V is TRBV5-1, with TRBD1 as a possible D gene (6 bases). Trimming removed 4 bases at V and 9 bases at J, with 23 bases between. CDR1 and CDR2 (germline): SGHRS, YFSETQ. The CDR3 loop spans 17 amino acids.

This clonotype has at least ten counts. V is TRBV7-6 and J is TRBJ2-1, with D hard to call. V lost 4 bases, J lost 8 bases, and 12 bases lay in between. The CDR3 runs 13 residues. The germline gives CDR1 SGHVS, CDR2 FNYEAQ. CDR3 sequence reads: CASSWTGWDEQFF. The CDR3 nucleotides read TGTGCCAGCAGCTGGACGGGTTGGGATGAGCAGTTCTTC.